The sequence of this T cell receptor beta chain was determined in a study of T cell responses to AZD1222 COVID-19 vaccine. With regard to this clone: Its cognate antigen is unknown.

Study outcomes and limitations: Increases in Spike-specific TCR breadth and depth were seen after two AZD1222 doses. Clonal diversity may have been underestimated, and the donors were mostly white British, with more females than males.

Germline V gene sequence: CDR1 MDHEN, CDR2 SYDVKM. The V segment lost 6 bases and the J segment 5 bases; nucleotides outside the gene matches: 14. The CDR3 has 16 residues. Assay used: immunoSEQ multiplex PCR; TCRdb lists only in-frame clones, some missing. The table includes some 250,000 clones, roughly 93% detected once. Samples with a second dose at about 4 or about 12 weeks were pooled together. The chain has TRBV28 and TRBJ2-5; 8 bases line up with TRBD1. Here the sequenced sample was peripheral blood, taken 28 days after the second AZD1222 dose. This receptor was identified in an adult who received the AZD1222 COVID-19 vaccine. The CDR3 loop reads CASSKNRGSRVETQYF. In DNA, the CDR3 is TGTGCCAGCAGCAAAAACAGGGGGAGTCGCGTGGAGACCCAGTACTTC.